This note documents a single T cell receptor (beta chain) sequence. This sample stems from a study of blood T cell repertoires in COVID-19. For the study at large: Sites in the United States, Italy and Spain provided acute and convalescent COVID-19 samples. From T cells, B-cell-depleted T cells, or PBMCs came the material, which was cDNA or gDNA.

Germline CDR1 and CDR2: LNHDA and SQIVND (reference sequence). V was clipped by 6 bases and J by 1 base; unmatched bases: 2. CDR3 length: 13 amino acids. Assignments of participants to cohorts depended upon their own reported clinical history. Original data processing: Amplification of reference gene primers provided the estimated nucleated cell counts. Clones were sequenced by immunoSEQ multiplex PCR, and TCRdb holds only the in-frame ones, with some missing. V and J calls and clone size are given by that table; D and trimming were obtained from the DNA. The sample yields some 140,000 clones, approximately 84% seen once.

Sequenced: PBMCs or T cells enriched from blood (not recorded which). V is TRBV19 and J is TRBJ2-5; 7 bases are shared with TRBD1. The clonotype was recovered from a man aged 40-49 years with acute COVID-19. The CDR3 reads CASRRDSQETQYF. The CDR3 DNA is TGTGCCAGTAGGAGGGACAGCCAAGAGACCCAGTACTTC.